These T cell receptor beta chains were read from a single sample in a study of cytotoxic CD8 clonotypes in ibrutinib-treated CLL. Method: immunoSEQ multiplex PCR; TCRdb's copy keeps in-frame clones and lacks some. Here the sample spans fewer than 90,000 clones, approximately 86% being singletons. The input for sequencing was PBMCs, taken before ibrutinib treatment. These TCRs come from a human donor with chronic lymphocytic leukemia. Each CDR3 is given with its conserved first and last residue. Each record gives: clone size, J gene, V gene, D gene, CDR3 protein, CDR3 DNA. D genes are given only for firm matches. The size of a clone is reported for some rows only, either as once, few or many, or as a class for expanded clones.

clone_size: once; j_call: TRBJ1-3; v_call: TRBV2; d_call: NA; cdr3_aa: CASNKGLNSGNTIYF; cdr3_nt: TGTGCCAGCAATAAAGGACTTAACTCTGGAAACACCATATATTTT
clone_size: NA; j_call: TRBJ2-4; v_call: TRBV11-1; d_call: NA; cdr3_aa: CASSPPQRQNIQYF; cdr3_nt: TGTGCCAGCAGCCCCCCACAGCGCCAAAACATTCAGTACTTC
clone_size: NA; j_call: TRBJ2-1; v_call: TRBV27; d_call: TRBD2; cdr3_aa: CASRGLGHYNEQFF; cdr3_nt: TGTGCCAGCAGAGGACTAGGCCACTACAATGAGCAGTTCTTC
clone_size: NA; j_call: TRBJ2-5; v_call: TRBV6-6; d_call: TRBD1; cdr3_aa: CASSGRGQGEETQYF; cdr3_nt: TGTGCCAGCAGTGGTCGGGGACAGGGCGAGGAGACCCAGTACTTC
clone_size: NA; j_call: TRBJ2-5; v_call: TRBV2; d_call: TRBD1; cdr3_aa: CASTQGAETQYF; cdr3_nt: TGTGCCAGCACCCAGGGGGCGGAGACCCAGTACTTC
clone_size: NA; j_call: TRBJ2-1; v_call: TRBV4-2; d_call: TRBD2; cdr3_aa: CASSHVTGGEQFF; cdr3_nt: TGTGCCAGCAGCCACGTAACGGGGGGAGAGCAGTTCTTC
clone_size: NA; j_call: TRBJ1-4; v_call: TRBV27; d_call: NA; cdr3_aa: CASSSVTAGGKRNEKLFF; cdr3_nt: TGTGCCAGCAGTTCGGTGACCGCGGGGGGCAAAAGGAATGAAAAACTGTTTTTT
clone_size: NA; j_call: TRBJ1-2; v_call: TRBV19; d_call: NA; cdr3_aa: CASSMVGQFSNYGYTF; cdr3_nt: TGTGCCAGTAGTATGGTCGGACAATTCTCTAACTATGGCTACACCTTC
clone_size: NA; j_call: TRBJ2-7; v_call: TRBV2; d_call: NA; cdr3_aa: CASGSDTAYEQYF; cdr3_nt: TGTGCCAGCGGATCCGACACCGCCTACGAGCAGTACTTC
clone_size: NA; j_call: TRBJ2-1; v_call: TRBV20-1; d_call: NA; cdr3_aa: CSARSLNEQFF; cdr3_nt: TGCAGTGCTAGGTCGCTTAATGAGCAGTTCTTC
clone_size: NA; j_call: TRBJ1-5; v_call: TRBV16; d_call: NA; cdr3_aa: CASSQLGAINQPQHF; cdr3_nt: TGTGCCAGCAGCCAATTGGGGGCTATCAATCAGCCCCAGCATTTT
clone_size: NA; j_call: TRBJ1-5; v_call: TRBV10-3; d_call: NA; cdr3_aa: CATRTAGNQPQHF; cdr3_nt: TGTGCCACCCGGACAGCGGGCAATCAGCCCCAGCATTTT
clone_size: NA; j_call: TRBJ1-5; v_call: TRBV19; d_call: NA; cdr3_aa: CASSARGDQPQHF; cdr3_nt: TGTGCCAGTAGTGCTCGGGGGGATCAGCCCCAGCATTTT
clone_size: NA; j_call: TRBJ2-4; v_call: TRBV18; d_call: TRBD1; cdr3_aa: CASSPPDREDIQYF; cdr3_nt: TGTGCCAGCTCACCCCCGGACAGGGAGGACATTCAGTACTTC
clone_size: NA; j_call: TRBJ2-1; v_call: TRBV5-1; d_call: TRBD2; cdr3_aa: CASSLSPSGSYNEQFF; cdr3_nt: TGCGCCAGCAGCTTGTCTCCTAGCGGGAGCTACAATGAGCAGTTCTTC
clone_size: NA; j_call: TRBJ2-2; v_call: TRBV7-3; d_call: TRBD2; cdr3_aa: CASSLASGTTGELFF; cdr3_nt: TGTGCCAGCAGCTTAGCTAGCGGGACCACCGGGGAGCTGTTTTTT
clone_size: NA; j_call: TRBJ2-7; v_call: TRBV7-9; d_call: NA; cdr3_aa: CASSLHRETSYEQYF; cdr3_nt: TGTGCCAGCAGCTTGCACAGGGAGACCTCCTACGAGCAGTACTTC
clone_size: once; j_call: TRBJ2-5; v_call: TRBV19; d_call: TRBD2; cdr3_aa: CASSSRTSRAGETQYF; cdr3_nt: TGTGCCAGTAGCTCCCGGACTAGCCGGGCCGGGGAGACCCAGTACTTC
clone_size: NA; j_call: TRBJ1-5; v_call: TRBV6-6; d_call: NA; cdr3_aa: CASNREGRSNQPQHF; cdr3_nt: TGTGCCAGCAATCGGGAGGGTAGGAGCAATCAGCCCCAGCATTTT
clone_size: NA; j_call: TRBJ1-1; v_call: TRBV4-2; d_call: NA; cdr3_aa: CASSPPGGNTEAFF; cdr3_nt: TGTGCCAGCAGCCCCCCTGGGGGGAACACTGAAGCTTTCTTT
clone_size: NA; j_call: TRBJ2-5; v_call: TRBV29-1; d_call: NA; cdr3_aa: CSVEVWLNGSSQETQYF; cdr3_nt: TGCAGCGTTGAAGTATGGCTAAACGGGAGCTCCCAAGAGACCCAGTACTTC
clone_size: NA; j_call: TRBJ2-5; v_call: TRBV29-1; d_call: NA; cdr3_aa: CSVDLLGRETQYF; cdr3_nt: TGCAGCGTTGATCTCCTGGGACGAGAGACCCAGTACTTC
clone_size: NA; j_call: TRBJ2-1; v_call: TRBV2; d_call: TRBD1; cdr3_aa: CASSEPRTGGSYNEQFF; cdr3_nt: TGTGCCAGCAGTGAACCCCGGACAGGGGGCTCCTACAATGAGCAGTTCTTC
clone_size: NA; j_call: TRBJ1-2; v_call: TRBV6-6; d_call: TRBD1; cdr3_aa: CASNADRESTGYTF; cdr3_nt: TGTGCCAGCAACGCGGACAGGGAGTCGACCGGCTACACCTTC
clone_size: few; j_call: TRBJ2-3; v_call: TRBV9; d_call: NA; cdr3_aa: CASSARTENTDTQYF; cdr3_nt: TGTGCCAGCAGCGCGAGGACAGAGAACACAGATACGCAGTATTTT
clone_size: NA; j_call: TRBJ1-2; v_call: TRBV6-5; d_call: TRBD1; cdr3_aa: CASSYSRTGYGYTF; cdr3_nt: TGTGCCAGCAGTTACTCTCGGACAGGGTATGGCTACACCTTC
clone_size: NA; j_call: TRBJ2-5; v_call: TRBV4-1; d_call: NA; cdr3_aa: CASSQHTETQYF; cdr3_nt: TGCGCCAGCAGCCAGCATACGGAGACCCAGTACTTC
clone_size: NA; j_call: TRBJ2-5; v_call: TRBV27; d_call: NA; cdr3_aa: CASSSWPQETQYF; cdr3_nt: TGTGCCAGCAGTTCCTGGCCTCAAGAGACCCAGTACTTC
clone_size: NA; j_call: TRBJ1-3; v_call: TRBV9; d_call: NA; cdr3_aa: CASSPTTVRNTIYF; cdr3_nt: TGTGCCAGCAGCCCGACGACAGTTAGAAACACCATATATTTT
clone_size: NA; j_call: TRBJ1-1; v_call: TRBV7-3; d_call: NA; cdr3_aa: CASSLTGGNTEAFF; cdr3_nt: TGTGCCAGCAGCTTAACGGGGGGCAACACTGAAGCTTTCTTT
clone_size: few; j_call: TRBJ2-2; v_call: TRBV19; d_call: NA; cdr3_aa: CASTTRDISRPGELFF; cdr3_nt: TGTGCCAGTACCACCCGGGACATTTCTCGCCCCGGGGAGCTGTTTTTT
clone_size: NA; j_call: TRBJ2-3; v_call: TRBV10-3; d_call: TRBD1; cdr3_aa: CAISESGQGGPVDTQYF; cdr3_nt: TGTGCCATCAGTGAGTCGGGACAGGGGGGTCCCGTAGATACGCAGTATTTT
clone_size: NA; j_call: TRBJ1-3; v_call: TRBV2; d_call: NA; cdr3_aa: CASREQGSGNTIYF; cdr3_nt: TGTGCCAGCAGGGAACAGGGCTCTGGAAACACCATATATTTT
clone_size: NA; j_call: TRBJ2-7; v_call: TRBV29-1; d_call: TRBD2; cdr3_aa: CSAQLGGSEQYF; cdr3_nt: TGCAGCGCCCAACTGGGAGGGAGTGAGCAGTACTTC
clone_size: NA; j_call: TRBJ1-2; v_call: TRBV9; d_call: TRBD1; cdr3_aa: CASSASGRGQGSGYTF; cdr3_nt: TGTGCCAGCAGCGCGAGTGGACGGGGACAGGGGAGCGGCTACACCTTC
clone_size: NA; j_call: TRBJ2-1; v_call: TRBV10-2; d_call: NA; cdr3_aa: CASIWREFHNEQFF; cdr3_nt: TGCGCCAGCATCTGGAGGGAATTCCACAATGAGCAGTTCTTC
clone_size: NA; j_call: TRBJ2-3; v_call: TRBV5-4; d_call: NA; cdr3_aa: CASSLGSGIQDTQYF; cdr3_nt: TGTGCCAGCAGCTTGGGTTCCGGGATTCAGGATACGCAGTATTTT
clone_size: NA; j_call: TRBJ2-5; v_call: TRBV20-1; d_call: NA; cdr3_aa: CSARVGAQYF; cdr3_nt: TGCAGTGCTAGGGTCGGGGCCCAGTACTTC
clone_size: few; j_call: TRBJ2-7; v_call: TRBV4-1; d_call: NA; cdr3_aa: CASSQRGPISSSYEQYF; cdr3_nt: TGCGCCAGCAGCCAACGGGGCCCCATTTCGAGCTCCTACGAGCAGTACTTC
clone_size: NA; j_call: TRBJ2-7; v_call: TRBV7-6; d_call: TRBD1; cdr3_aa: CASRSGTGGSGEQYF; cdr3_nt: TGTGCCAGCAGATCCGGGACAGGGGGCTCGGGCGAGCAGTACTTC
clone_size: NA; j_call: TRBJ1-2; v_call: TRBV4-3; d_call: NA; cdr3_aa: CASSLSHRANYGYTF; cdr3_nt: TGCGCCAGCAGCCTGTCTCATCGGGCCAACTATGGCTACACCTTC
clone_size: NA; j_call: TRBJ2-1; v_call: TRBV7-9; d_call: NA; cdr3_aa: CASSLVGQEGLF; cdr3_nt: TGTGCCAGCAGCTTAGTAGGACAGGAGGGGCTCTTC
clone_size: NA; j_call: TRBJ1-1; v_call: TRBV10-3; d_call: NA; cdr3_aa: CAISENGGTEAFF; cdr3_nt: TGTGCCATCAGTGAGAATGGGGGCACTGAAGCTTTCTTT
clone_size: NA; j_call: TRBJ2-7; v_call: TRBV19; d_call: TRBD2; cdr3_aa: CASSIDSGRSLEQYF; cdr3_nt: TGTGCCAGTAGTATAGATAGCGGGAGGTCCCTCGAGCAGTACTTC
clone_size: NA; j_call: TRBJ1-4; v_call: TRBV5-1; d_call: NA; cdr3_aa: CASSFSRGGTNEKLFF; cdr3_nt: TGCGCCAGCAGCTTCTCCCGGGGAGGGACTAATGAAAAACTGTTTTTT
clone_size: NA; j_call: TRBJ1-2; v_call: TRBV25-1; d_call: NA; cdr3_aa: CASRAAGAFGDGYTF; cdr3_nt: TGTGCCAGCAGGGCAGCGGGGGCGTTCGGTGATGGCTACACCTTC
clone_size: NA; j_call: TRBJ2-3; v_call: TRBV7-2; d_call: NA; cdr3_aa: CASSTHRPDTQYF; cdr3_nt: TGTGCCAGCAGCACCCATAGGCCAGATACGCAGTATTTT